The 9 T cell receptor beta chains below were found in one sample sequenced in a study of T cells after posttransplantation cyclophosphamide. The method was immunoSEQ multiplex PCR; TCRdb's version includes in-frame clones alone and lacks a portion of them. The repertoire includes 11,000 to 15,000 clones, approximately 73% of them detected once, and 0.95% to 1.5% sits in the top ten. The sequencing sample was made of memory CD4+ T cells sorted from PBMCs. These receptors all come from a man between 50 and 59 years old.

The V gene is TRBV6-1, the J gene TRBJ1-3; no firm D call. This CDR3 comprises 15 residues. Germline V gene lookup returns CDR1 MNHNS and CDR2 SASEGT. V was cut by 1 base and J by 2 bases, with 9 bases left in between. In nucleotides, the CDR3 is TGTGCCAGCAGTGAAGGGAGAGGAGCTGGAAACACCATATATTTT. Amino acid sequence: CASSEGRGAGNTIYF.

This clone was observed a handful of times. The CDR3 bases are TGCGCCAGCAGCTTGCGGTTGAACACTGAAGCTTTCTTT. Its translation is CASSLRLNTEAFF. The gene calls are TRBV5-1 and TRBJ1-1, with D unresolved. The V end lost 1 base, the J end lost 0 bases, and 4 bases lay between the germline ends. The CDR3 has 13 amino acids. In germline, CDR1 is SGHRS, CDR2 YFSETQ.

The CDR3 sequence is CASSSRQRQETQYF. CDR3 DNA sequence: TGTGCCAGCAGCTCGCGACAGCGACAAGAGACCCAGTACTTC. The chain combines TRBV11-3 with TRBJ2-5; a weak D match, TRBD1 (5 bases). Germline assignment: CDR1 SGHNT and CDR2 YENEEA. V lost 4 bases and J lost 2, with 11 bases in between. There are 14 residues in the CDR3.

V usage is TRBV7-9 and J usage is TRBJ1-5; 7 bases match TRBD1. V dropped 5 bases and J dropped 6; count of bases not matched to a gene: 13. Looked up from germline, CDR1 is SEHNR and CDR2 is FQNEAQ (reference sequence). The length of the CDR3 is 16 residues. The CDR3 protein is CASSPLSYRGSQPQHF. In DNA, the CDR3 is TGTGCCAGCAGCCCCTTAAGTTACAGGGGCAGTCAGCCCCAGCATTTT.

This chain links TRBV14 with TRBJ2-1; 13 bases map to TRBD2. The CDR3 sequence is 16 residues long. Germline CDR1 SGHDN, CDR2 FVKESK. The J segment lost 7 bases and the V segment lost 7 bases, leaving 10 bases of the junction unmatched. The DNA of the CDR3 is TGTGCCAGCACCAGAACTAGCGGGAGGGCCTGGAATGAGCAGTTCTTC. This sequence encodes CASTRTSGRAWNEQFF. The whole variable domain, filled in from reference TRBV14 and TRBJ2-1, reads EAGVTQFPSHSVIEKGQTVTLRCDPISGHDNLYWYRRVMGKEIKFLLHFVKESKQDESGMPNNRFLAERTGGTYSTLKVQPAELEDSGVYFCASTRTSGRAWNEQFFGPGTRLTVL.

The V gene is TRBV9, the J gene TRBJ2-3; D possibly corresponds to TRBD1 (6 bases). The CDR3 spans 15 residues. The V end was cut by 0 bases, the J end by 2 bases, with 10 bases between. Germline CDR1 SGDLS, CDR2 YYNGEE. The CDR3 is CASSVGGQHTDTQYF. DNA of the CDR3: TGTGCCAGCAGCGTAGGCGGACAGCACACAGATACGCAGTATTTT.

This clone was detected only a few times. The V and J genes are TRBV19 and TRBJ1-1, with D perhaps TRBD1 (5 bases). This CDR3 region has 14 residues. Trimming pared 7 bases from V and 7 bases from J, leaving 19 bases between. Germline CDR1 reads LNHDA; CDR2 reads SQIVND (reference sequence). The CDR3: CASTPRRRGLEAFF. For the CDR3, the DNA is TGTGCCAGTACTCCTAGACGGAGGGGCCTTGAAGCTTTCTTT.

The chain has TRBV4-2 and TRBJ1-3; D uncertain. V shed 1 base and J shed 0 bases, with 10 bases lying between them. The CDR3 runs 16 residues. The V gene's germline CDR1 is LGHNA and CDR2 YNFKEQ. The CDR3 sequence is CASSQGIQSSGNTIYF. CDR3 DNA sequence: TGTGCCAGCAGCCAAGGAATACAGAGCTCTGGAAACACCATATATTTT.

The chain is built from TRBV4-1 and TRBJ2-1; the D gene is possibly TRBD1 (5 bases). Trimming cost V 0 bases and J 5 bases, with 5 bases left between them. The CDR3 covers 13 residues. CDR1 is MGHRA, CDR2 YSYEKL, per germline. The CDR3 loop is CASSQEGDNEQFF. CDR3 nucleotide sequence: TGCGCCAGCAGCCAAGAAGGGGACAATGAGCAGTTCTTC.